This TCR beta chain comes out of a study of T-cell reconstitution after alpha-beta-depleted transplantation in children. With 3 bases removed from V and 4 bases from J, the gap between germline ends came to 13 bases. This CDR3 has 15 residues. Germline V gives CDR1 SEHNR, CDR2 FQNEAQ (reference sequence). The authors prepared the TCRbeta library with unique molecular identifiers. In TCRdb, the PCR reads were re-called with MiXCR into one record per CDR3 protein. Of hundreds of thousands of distinct CDR3 sequences in the sample, 15% to 20% were seen once. The chain combines TRBV7-9 with TRBJ2-1; a possible D gene is TRBD1 (6 bases). The clonotype originates from a human donor who donated a stem cell graft to a child with acute myeloid leukemia. The source was PBMCs from the stem cell graft donor, collected from the stem cell graft. The CDR3 is CASSFTRGTYNEQFF. CDR3 nucleotides: TGTGCCAGCAGCTTCACCAGGGGCACTTACAATGAGCAGTTCTTC.